What follows are 2 T cell receptor beta chains derived from one specimen sequenced in a study of blood T cell repertoires in COVID-19. Sequenced by immunoSEQ multiplex PCR; TCRdb stores in-frame clones only, minus some. This sample carries about 260,000 clones, 88% of them seen once, and the ten largest clones take around 2.9%. The sequencing input was PBMCs or T cells enriched from blood (not recorded which). The receptors stem from a woman aged 50 to 60 who had recovered from COVID-19.

This clone was counted once. V gene TRBV6-5 combines with J gene TRBJ1-2; 9 nucleotides line up with TRBD1. Per germline, CDR1 MNHEY and CDR2 SVGAGI. J lost 5 bases, V lost 2 bases, and 6 bases had no gene match. The CDR3 consists of 15 residues. Here the CDR3 DNA reads TGTGCCAGCAGTTACGGGACAGGGTTTCCTTATGGCTACACCTTC. Its translation: CASSYGTGFPYGYTF.

The genes are TRBV20-1 and TRBJ2-7, with TRBD1 as a possible D gene (5 bases). The V and J ends lost 3 bases and 3 bases respectively, with 15 bases between them. The CDR3 contains 14 residues. Germline-derived CDR1 and CDR2 are DFQATT and SNEGSKA (reference sequence). This CDR3 is CSASVLKGNYEQYF. CDR3 coding DNA: TGCAGTGCTAGTGTTTTAAAGGGGAACTACGAGCAGTACTTC.